The present entry profiles one T cell receptor beta chain with its context. This sample was included in a study of blood T cell repertoires in COVID-19. Overall study: Sites across the United States, Italy and Spain contributed samples from acute and convalescent COVID-19. Nucleic acid was either cDNA or gDNA, and it came from T cells, B-cell-depleted T cells, or PBMCs.

In the study's own analysis: Estimation of nucleated cell counts relied on the amplification of reference gene primers. This table comes from immunoSEQ multiplex PCR, and its TCRdb copy is limited to in-frame clones, with some not included. D and trimming were read from the DNA, whereas the V and J calls and clone size are those reported in that table. Of about 14,000 clones in the sample, around 90% were seen once. V gave up 1 base and J gave up 4 bases, with 13 bases separating them. Germline CDR1 and CDR2: MGHDK and SYGVNS. The CDR3 loop spans 15 amino acids. The sequence was obtained from a human donor in a cohort sampled during active COVID-19. The sequenced sample was peripheral blood. The rearrangement links TRBV25-1 to TRBJ1-2; a weak D match, TRBD1 (5 bases). CDR3 DNA: TGTGCCAGCAGTGAATCGTCAGGGTTCCCCTATGGCTACACCTTC. Translating it yields CASSESSGFPYGYTF.